The 8 T cell receptor beta chains below come from one sample, sequenced in a study of blood T cell repertoires in COVID-19. TCRdb's copy holds only in-frame clones and misses some; the assay was immunoSEQ multiplex PCR. The sample lists more than 110,000 clones, around four fifths occurring once. The sequenced material came from peripheral blood. The receptors shown here come from an elderly woman with acute or convalescent COVID-19.

This sequence joins TRBV2 and TRBJ2-3; possible D gene TRBD2, 6 bases. This CDR3 comprises 16 residues. The ends were cut back, 3 bases at V and 5 bases at J, with 18 bases in the middle. In germline, CDR1 is SNHLY, CDR2 FYNNEI. CDR3 loop: CASSDARGGAGDTQYF. The CDR3 DNA follows: TGTGCCAGCAGTGACGCGCGGGGAGGTGCCGGAGATACGCAGTATTTT.

The chain joins TRBV27 to TRBJ1-4; a possible D gene is TRBD1 (6 bases). There are 16 residues in the CDR3. With 8 bases removed from V and 3 bases from J, the gap between germline ends came to 19 bases. CDR1 MNHEY and CDR2 SMNVEV come from the germline V gene (reference sequence). The CDR3, as DNA: TGTGCCAGCCGCCCAAGGGGGGGTGGTTCTAATGAAAAACTGTTTTTT. Protein product: CASRPRGGGSNEKLFF.

The chain recombines TRBV28 with TRBJ2-1; unclear D gene. This CDR3 spans 15 amino acids. The V gene's germline CDR1 is MDHEN and CDR2 SYDVKM. The germline V and J ends were trimmed by 4 bases and 5 bases, with 15 bases remaining between them. CDR3 residues: CASSWFLQWHNEQFF. The CDR3 region has the DNA TGTGCCAGCAGTTGGTTCCTCCAGTGGCACAATGAGCAGTTCTTC.

This chain uses TRBV10-2 with TRBJ2-1; D possibly corresponds to TRBD1 (6 bases). Looked up from germline, CDR1 is WSHSY and CDR2 is SAAADI. The germline V and J ends were trimmed by 7 bases and 11 bases, with 15 bases remaining between them. The CDR3 is 12 residues long. In nucleotides, the CDR3 is TGCGCCAGCACCTTGACAGGAGACAAGCAGTTCTTC. Protein product: CASTLTGDKQFF.

The V and J genes are TRBV15 and TRBJ2-1, with TRBD2 matching 12 bases. CDR1 LNHNV and CDR2 YYDKDF come from the germline V gene (reference sequence). V shed 0 bases, J shed 7 bases, and the junction held 7 bases outside the gene matches. The CDR3 has 17 amino acids. The CDR3 region has the DNA TGTGCCACCAGCAGAGAGCGACTAGCGGGAGTTTATAATGAGCAGTTCTTC. Residues: CATSRERLAGVYNEQFF.

V and J are TRBV7-9 and TRBJ2-3, with D possibly TRBD2 on 7 matching bases. This CDR3 comprises 16 residues. From germline, CDR1 is SEHNR and CDR2 FQNEAQ (reference sequence). Between the trimmed V and J ends, which lost 3 bases and 7 bases, there was a span of 20 bases. CDR3 bases: TGTGCCAGCAGCTTTTCGCGGGGGCCCGCCGGGAATACGCAGTATTTT. As protein: CASSFSRGPAGNTQYF.

V is TRBV4-1 and J is TRBJ1-1; tentatively, D is TRBD1 (6 bases). CDR1 and CDR2 from the germline V gene are MGHRA and YSYEKL. This CDR3 spans 17 amino acids. The ends were cut back, 4 bases at V and 0 bases at J, with 18 bases in the middle. The CDR3 here is CASSLSGVGAMNTEAFF. The CDR3 coding sequence is TGCGCCAGCAGCCTCTCAGGGGTGGGAGCGATGAACACTGAAGCTTTCTTT.

The rearrangement links TRBV5-6 to TRBJ2-7, with D possibly TRBD2 on 5 matching bases. This CDR3 comprises 12 residues. CDR1 SGHDT and CDR2 YYEEEE come from the germline V gene. The ends were cut back, 0 bases at V and 5 bases at J, with 6 bases in the middle. The CDR3 DNA is TGTGCCAGCAGCTTGGACGGGAACGAGCAGTACTTC. This sequence encodes CASSLDGNEQYF. The full variable domain, its missing parts supplied by reference TRBV5-6 and TRBJ2-7, is DAGVTQSPTHLIKTRGQQVTLRCSPKSGHDTVSWYQQALGQGPQFIFQYYEEEERQRGNFPDRFSGHQFPNYSSELNVNALLLGDSALYLCASSLDGNEQYFGPGTRLTVT.